The T cell receptor (beta chain) under discussion was sequenced for a study of shared clonotypes between healthy human individuals. This clone has a single count. Its antigen is undetermined. Measured with immunoSEQ multiplex PCR; TCRdb has only the in-frame clones, and not every one. The table lists about 1.1 million clones, more than 75% of them singletons. Regarding the study as a whole: Generation of non-shared clonotypes was less probable than generation of clonotypes shared by all four donors.

CDR1 is LGHNA, CDR2 YNFKEQ, per germline. The CDR3 has 13 residues. Trimming took off 4 bases at V and 0 bases at J, with 7 bases between the two ends. The sequenced sample was memory CD4+ T cells from PBMCs. Stated subset: CD45RA-negative fraction. This sequence was found in a man aged 18 to 29 in good health. Some clones in this sample may be carry-over from other donors' samples. The rearrangement joins TRBV4-2 to TRBJ2-7; D unclear. CDR3 in DNA: TGTGCCAGCAGCCCCGGGTCCTCCTACGAGCAGTACTTC. It specifies CASSPGSSYEQYF.